The TCR beta chain under discussion was sequenced for a study of blood T cell repertoires in COVID-19. The germline CDR1 and CDR2 sequences are MNHEY and SMNVEV (reference sequence). The CDR3 is 15 residues long. J lost 2 bases, V lost 8 bases, and 6 bases had no gene match. The method was immunoSEQ multiplex PCR; TCRdb's version includes in-frame clones alone and lacks a portion of them. Of about 59,000 clones in the sample, 65% to 85% were seen once. The specimen was peripheral blood. The chain carries TRBV27 and TRBJ2-5; the match to TRBD2 covers 12 bases. The clonotype originates from a woman between 65 and 79 years old with acute or convalescent COVID-19. The CDR3 reads CASGPSGGGQETQYF. The CDR3 DNA reads as TGTGCCAGCGGACCTAGCGGGGGGGGACAAGAGACCCAGTACTTC.